A selection of T cell receptor beta chains follows, all from one sample in a study of blood T cell repertoires in COVID-19. TCRdb keeps only in-frame clones here, not all; method: immunoSEQ multiplex PCR. The data hold hundreds of thousands of clones, with approximately 86% observed a single time. The sample comprised peripheral blood. The receptors shown here come from a woman at least 80 years old with active or convalescent COVID-19. The CDR3 runs from the conserved cysteine through the conserved F or W. A D gene is named only where the DNA matches it firmly. Some rows mark clone size as missing; the rest say once, few, many or name a class of expanded clone.

V	D	size	length	J	CDR3	DNA
TRBV18	-	once	13	TRBJ1-6	CASCDSDNSPLHF	TGTGCCAGTTGCGACAGCGATAATTCACCCCTCCACTTT
TRBV10-3	-	-	13	TRBJ2-7	CAIRVSTSYEQYF	TGTGCCATCAGGGTGAGTACCTCCTACGAGCAGTACTTC
TRBV27	-	-	16	TRBJ2-7	CASSLKHPDSSGEQYF	TGTGCCAGCAGTTTAAAGCACCCTGACTCCTCGGGGGAGCAGTACTTC
TRBV27	TRBD2	-	16	TRBJ2-7	CASSLPTTSGRYEQYF	TGTGCCAGCAGTTTACCAACGACTAGCGGGAGATACGAGCAGTACTTC
TRBV6-6	-	-	13	TRBJ1-1	CASQSVGNTEAFF	TGTGCCAGCCAATCTGTCGGGAACACTGAAGCTTTCTTT
TRBV10-3	-	-	16	TRBJ2-2	CAISESRQGNTGELFF	TGTGCCATCAGTGAGTCCCGGCAGGGGAACACCGGGGAGCTGTTTTTT
TRBV30	TRBD1	-	15	TRBJ1-2	CAWWSIDRANYGYTF	TGTGCCTGGTGGTCTATTGACAGGGCCAACTATGGCTACACCTTC
TRBV6-5	TRBD1	once	15	TRBJ2-1	CASSLNYRGAQEQFF	TGTGCCAGCAGTTTGAATTACAGGGGAGCTCAAGAGCAGTTCTTC
TRBV30	TRBD1	-	12	TRBJ1-2	CAVGQGNYGYTF	TGTGCCGTAGGACAGGGCAACTATGGCTACACCTTC
TRBV5-4	TRBD2	-	18	TRBJ2-1	CASTPHGGGPNSYNEQFF	TGTGCCAGCACCCCTCATGGGGGGGGACCCAACTCCTACAATGAGCAGTTCTTC